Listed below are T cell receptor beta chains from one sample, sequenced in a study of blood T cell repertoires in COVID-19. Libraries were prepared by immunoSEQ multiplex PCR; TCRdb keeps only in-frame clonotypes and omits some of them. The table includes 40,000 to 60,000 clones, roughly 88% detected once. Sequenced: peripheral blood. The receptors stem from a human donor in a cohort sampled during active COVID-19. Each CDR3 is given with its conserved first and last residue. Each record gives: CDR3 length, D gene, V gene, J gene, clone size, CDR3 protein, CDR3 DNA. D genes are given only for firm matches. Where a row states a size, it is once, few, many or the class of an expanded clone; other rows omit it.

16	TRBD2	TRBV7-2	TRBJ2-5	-	CASSLGTSGGQETQYF	TGTGCCAGCAGCTTAGGGACTAGCGGGGGGCAAGAGACCCAGTACTTC
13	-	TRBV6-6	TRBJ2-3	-	CASTENRADTQYF	TGTGCCAGCACAGAGAACAGGGCAGATACGCAGTATTTT
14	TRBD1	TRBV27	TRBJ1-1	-	CASRGTVMNTEAFF	TGTGCCAGCAGGGGGACAGTTATGAACACTGAAGCTTTCTTT
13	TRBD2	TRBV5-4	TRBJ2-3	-	CASSLAGGDTQYF	TGTGCCAGCAGCCTAGCGGGAGGTGATACGCAGTATTTT
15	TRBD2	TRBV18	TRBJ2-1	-	CASSDASGGGYEQFF	TGTGCCAGCTCGGATGCTAGCGGGGGCGGGTATGAGCAGTTCTTC
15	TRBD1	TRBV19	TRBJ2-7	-	CASSIRDRGDYEQYF	TGTGCCAGTAGTATCCGGGACAGGGGTGATTACGAGCAGTACTTC
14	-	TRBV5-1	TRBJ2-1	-	CASSLGDSYNEQFF	TGCGCCAGCAGCTTGGGAGACAGTTACAATGAGCAGTTCTTC
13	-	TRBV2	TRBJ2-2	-	CASRRDSTGELFF	TGTGCCAGCAGACGGGACTCAACCGGGGAGCTGTTTTTT
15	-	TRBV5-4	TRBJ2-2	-	CASSLRRGFTGELFF	TGTGCCAGCAGCTTGCGCAGGGGCTTCACCGGGGAGCTGTTTTTT
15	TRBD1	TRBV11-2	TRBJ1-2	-	CASSLRTGGTYGYTF	TGTGCCAGCAGCCTTCGGACAGGGGGGACCTATGGCTACACCTTC
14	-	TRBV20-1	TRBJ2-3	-	CSASPGGYTDTQYF	TGCAGTGCTAGTCCAGGGGGGTACACAGATACGCAGTATTTT
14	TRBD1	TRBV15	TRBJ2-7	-	CATSRGGQYYEQYF	TGTGCCACCAGCAGAGGGGGACAGTACTACGAGCAGTACTTC
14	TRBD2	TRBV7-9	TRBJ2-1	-	CASSLTSGNNEQFF	TGTGCCAGCAGCTTAACTAGCGGGAACAATGAGCAGTTCTTC
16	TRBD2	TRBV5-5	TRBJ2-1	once	CASSLGPSGSYNEQFF	TGTGCCAGCAGCTTGGGTCCTAGCGGGAGTTACAATGAGCAGTTCTTC
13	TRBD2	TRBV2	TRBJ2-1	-	CASGPGTRLEQFF	TGTGCCAGTGGCCCCGGGACTAGACTAGAGCAGTTCTTC
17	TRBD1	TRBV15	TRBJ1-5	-	CATSRGQTGSPNQPQHF	TGTGCCACCAGCAGAGGGCAGACAGGGTCCCCCAATCAGCCCCAGCATTTT
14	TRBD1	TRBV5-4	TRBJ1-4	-	CASSQTGGGEKLFF	TGTGCCAGCAGCCAAACAGGGGGCGGTGAAAAACTGTTTTTT
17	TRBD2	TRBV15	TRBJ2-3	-	CATSREGGAGWTDTQYF	TGTGCCACCAGCAGAGAGGGAGGGGCCGGGTGGACAGATACGCAGTATTTT
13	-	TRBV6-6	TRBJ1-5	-	CASRLREGQPQHF	TGTGCCAGCAGACTACGGGAGGGTCAGCCCCAGCATTTT
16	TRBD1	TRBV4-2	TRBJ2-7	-	CASSQEMTGVTYEQYF	TGTGCCAGCAGCCAAGAGATGACAGGGGTCACCTACGAGCAGTACTTC
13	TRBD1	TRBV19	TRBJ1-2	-	CASSTGTGYGYTF	TGTGCCAGTAGTACGGGGACAGGGTATGGCTACACCTTC